Below, 16 T cell receptor beta chains from the same sample are listed, as sequenced in a study of cytomegalovirus exposure and HLA in healthy donors. The PCR employed 60 Vbeta primers together with 13 Jbeta primers. Sequenced by immunoSEQ multiplex PCR; TCRdb stores in-frame clones only, minus some. Among approximately 200,000 clones, around three quarters were seen once, and the ten largest hold 1.5% to 2%. What was sequenced was PBMCs. These receptors were obtained from a man aged 30-40 years in good health and CMV-seronegative.

This clone was counted between two and nine times. This chain links TRBV19 with TRBJ2-2, with 8 bases matching TRBD1. The CDR3 is made up of 16 amino acids. Germline V gene data show CDR1 as LNHDA and CDR2 as SQIVND (reference sequence). J lost 4 bases, V lost 6 bases, and 10 bases had no gene match. In DNA form, the CDR3 reads TGTGCCAGTAGCTCGAGGACAGGGCGTGGCACCGGGGAGCTGTTTTTT. It specifies CASSSRTGRGTGELFF.

This clone has more than one count but fewer than ten. The chain links TRBV28 to TRBJ1-6, with 7 bases identical to TRBD1. In germline, CDR1 is MDHEN, CDR2 SYDVKM. The length of the CDR3 is 14 residues. With 10 bases clipped from V and 9 bases from J, the junction kept 12 bases outside the gene matches. This CDR3 is CATTTGQRISPLHF. The CDR3, as DNA: TGTGCCACTACGACGGGACAGAGAATTTCACCCCTCCACTTT.

This clone was observed once. The V and J genes are TRBV18 and TRBJ2-7, with 8 bases lining up with TRBD1. Germline-derived CDR1 and CDR2 are KGHSH and LQKENI. The V segment lost 3 bases and the J segment 0 bases; nucleotides outside the gene matches: 1. The CDR3 has 14 amino acids. The CDR3 protein is CASSPTGDSYEQYF. The CDR3 DNA reads TGTGCCAGCTCACCGACAGGGGACTCCTACGAGCAGTACTTC.

DNA for the CDR3: TGTGCCAGCAGCAACCGGGACAGGGGGCCTGAGGAGCAGTACTTC. This translates into CASSNRDRGPEEQYF. V usage is TRBV11-2 and J usage is TRBJ2-7; 12 nucleotides line up with TRBD1. This CDR3 has 15 amino acids. Germline-derived CDR1 and CDR2 are SGHAT and FQNNGV. Losses at the gene ends were 5 bases for V and 7 bases for J; bases not matched to a gene: 9.

The chain joins TRBV19 to TRBJ2-5; 10 nucleotides align to TRBD2. Losses at the gene ends were 5 bases for V and 0 bases for J; bases not matched to a gene: 6. The CDR3 length is 16 residues. Germline CDR1 LNHDA, CDR2 SQIVND (reference sequence). The CDR3 loop is CASSPIAGGHQETQYF. The CDR3 nucleotides read TGTGCCAGTAGTCCCATAGCGGGAGGCCACCAAGAGACCCAGTACTTC.

V gene TRBV7-2 combines with J gene TRBJ2-1; TRBD2 might be the D (6 bases). Germline CDR1 reads SGHTA; CDR2 reads FQGNSA. This CDR3 contains 15 residues. V was clipped by 6 bases and J by 1 base, with 13 bases between them. The CDR3 spells CASSRAGSSYNEQFF. The CDR3 nucleotides are TGTGCCAGCAGTCGCGCGGGAAGTTCCTACAATGAGCAGTTCTTC.

J is TRBJ2-7 and V is TRBV5-5; D possibly corresponds to TRBD2 (5 bases). V dropped 1 base and J dropped 3 bases, with 8 bases sitting between them. The CDR3 runs to 13 residues. The germline V gene has CDR1 SGHKS and CDR2 YYEKEE (reference sequence). The chain's CDR3 is CASSLNAGYEQYF. In DNA, the CDR3 is TGTGCCAGCAGCTTGAACGCGGGCTACGAGCAGTACTTC.

The chain combines TRBV28 with TRBJ2-5, with 12 bases that match TRBD2. V shed 4 bases and J 3 bases; nucleotides not matched to a gene: 0. CDR3 length: 14 residues. Germline V CDR1 and CDR2: MDHEN, SYDVKM. The CDR3 sequence: CASSSSGREETQYF. In DNA form, the CDR3 reads TGTGCCAGCAGTTCTAGCGGGAGGGAAGAGACCCAGTACTTC.

The V call is TRBV28, the J call TRBJ1-1, with D tentatively TRBD1 (6 bases). The CDR3 totals 15 residues. The V and J ends lost 2 bases and 0 bases respectively, with 10 bases between them. Per germline, CDR1 MDHEN and CDR2 SYDVKM. CDR3 DNA: TGTGCCAGCAGTTTAACAGGGAATATGAACACTGAAGCTTTCTTT. Its protein is CASSLTGNMNTEAFF.

The J gene is TRBJ1-2, the V gene TRBV10-3, with a weak D call TRBD1 (6 bases). Germline V gene data show CDR1 as ENHRY and CDR2 as SYGVKD. The CDR3 extends over 15 amino acids. Trimming shortened V by 3 bases and J by 4 bases, and 15 bases separated the two germline ends. DNA of the CDR3: TGTGCCATCAGTGAATCCCCGGGACAACCCTATGGCTACACCTTC. This translates into CAISESPGQPYGYTF.

The genes are TRBV7-7 and TRBJ1-4; 7 nucleotides match TRBD1. The CDR3 spans 16 residues. Germline V gene lookup returns CDR1 SSHAT and CDR2 FNYEAQ (reference sequence). The J segment lost 6 bases and the V segment lost 0 bases, leaving 7 bases of the junction unmatched. CDR3 in amino acids: CASSLAPRDSHEKLFF. CDR3 coding DNA: TGTGCCAGCAGCTTAGCTCCTCGGGACAGCCATGAAAAACTGTTTTTT.

The V and J genes are TRBV6-5 and TRBJ2-6; tentative D call: TRBD1 (5 bases). The CDR3 runs 14 residues. Trimming cost V 6 bases and J 1 base, with 7 bases left between them. The germline V gene encodes CDR1 MNHEY and CDR2 SVGAGI. The CDR3 bases are TGTGCCAGCAGCCACAGGTCTGGGGCCAACGTCCTGACTTTC. Amino acids: CASSHRSGANVLTF.

The chain joins TRBV28 to TRBJ2-7; 8 positions match TRBD2. The CDR3 is made up of 15 amino acids. Germline CDR1 is MDHEN and CDR2 is SYDVKM. With V trimmed by 7 bases and J by 0 bases, 8 bases remained unmatched. The CDR3 loop reads CASMKGGTSSYEQYF. CDR3 DNA sequence: TGTGCCAGCATGAAGGGCGGGACTAGCTCCTACGAGCAGTACTTC.

The chain carries TRBV5-1 and TRBJ2-1; TRBD2 aligns across 13 bases. Per germline, CDR1 SGHRS and CDR2 YFSETQ. Unmatched junction bases numbered 3, after V lost 2 bases and J lost 7 bases. The CDR3 covers 15 residues. CDR3 coding DNA: TGCGCCAGCAGCTTCCGGACTAGCGGGAGTAATGAGCAGTTCTTC. Its translation: CASSFRTSGSNEQFF.

The chain uses TRBV5-3 and TRBJ2-7, with 10 nucleotides matching TRBD2. TRBV5-3 is recorded as an ORF, its role being uncertain. Trimming cost V 4 bases and J 4 bases; bases outside gene matches: 11. The CDR3 totals 16 residues. DNA of the CDR3: TGTGCCAGAAGCCACCCTGGACTAGCGGATCTGTACGAGCAGTACTTC. Translating it yields CARSHPGLADLYEQYF.

The V gene is TRBV6-4, the J gene TRBJ2-3, with 7 positions matching TRBD1. This CDR3 region has 14 residues. Trimming at V came to 0 bases and at J to 4 bases, leaving 1 base not matched to a gene. Germline CDR1 and CDR2: MRHNA and SNTAGT. The CDR3 DNA reads TGTGCCAGCAGTGACTCAGGGGGCGCAGATACGCAGTATTTT. Protein: CASSDSGGADTQYF.